The sequence of this T cell receptor (beta chain) was determined in a study of blood T cell repertoires in COVID-19. For the study at large: There were acute and convalescent COVID-19 samples, and they came from the United States, Italy and Spain.

Some clones are missing from TCRdb's copy, which holds only in-frame ones; the method was immunoSEQ multiplex PCR. The table records about 180,000 clones, about 81% of them present only once. CDR3 length: 15 amino acids. The germline V and J ends were trimmed by 3 bases and 6 bases, with 18 bases remaining between them. From germline, CDR1 is KGHSH and CDR2 LQKENI. The rearrangement uses TRBV18 and TRBJ2-7, with D possibly matching TRBD1 (6 bases). Source material: peripheral blood. The receptor was derived from a woman aged 80 or over with COVID-19, enrolled during active disease. CDR3 nucleotides: TGTGCCAGCTCACCCCCTATCGCACAGGGAACCGAGCAGTACTTC. It codes for CASSPPIAQGTEQYF.